This TCR beta chain was obtained from a study of blood T cells in healthy people across ages (dated by TCRdb to between 2015 and 2016). For context, the study as a whole: In model experiments, template switching captured about one uniquely barcoded TCR beta cDNA molecule for every two T cells. To track age-related changes in TCR beta repertoire diversity, the study relied on deep sequencing normalized with unique cDNA molecular identifiers. The donors were split into four age groups: young (average 16 years), middle-aged (over 35), aged (approximately 60) and long-lived (roughly 80). To avoid experimental bias, donors of different ages were distributed randomly across sequencing lanes. Using the same blood draw, the study looked at two additional independent replicas of 1 million unique cDNA reads for two donors, one aged 18 to 29 and the other aged 80 or older. General study outcomes and caveats: Compared with the aged group, more naive CD4+ T cells, fewer expanded clones and increased TCR diversity were shown by the long-lived group, suggesting age selection. Because the CMV infection status of the donors was unknown, age-related changes in expanded clonotypes may potentially have been confounded. As age increased, observed TCR beta diversity per million T cells dropped in a roughly linear way, and a significant reduction was already evident by age 40. The percentage of naive T cells measured by flow cytometry correlated strongly with observed TCR beta diversity. Because profiling used bulk unsorted PBMCs, naive and antigen-experienced compartments could not be compared conclusively. Estimates of total diversity based on one million sequenced T cells were regarded as lower bounds and as underestimates.

Library method: 5' RACE. The instrument given in TCRdb is Illumina HiSeq 2500. A second PCR of roughly 7 to 12 cycles was performed with a sample-barcoded 5' primer and a J-beta primer mix. A unique molecular identifier was introduced onto each TCR beta cDNA molecule by a template-switch 5' adaptor carrying 12 random nucleotides. Each sample yielded at least 3 million CDR3-containing paired-end reads. All of the RNA was converted into first-strand cDNA using the Mint cDNA synthesis kit, with a TRBC-specific oligonucleotide serving as the primer. Following uracil-DNA glycosylase treatment, a first 18-cycle PCR with universal primers M1SS and BC2_uni_R was performed on all cDNA. The study's own analysis went as follows. Normalization of each sample was performed by random selection of 1 million high-quality reads, each carrying a distinct molecular identifier. Instead of being binned into consensus sequences, reads with shared molecular identifiers were discarded. MiTCR, run with a Q25 quality threshold and the strictest error-elimination algorithm, handled CDR3 identification, clonotype clustering and error correction. A nonparametric unseen species model with Euler transformation was used to estimate lower-bound total TCR beta diversity. TCRdb reworked the public reads: Q25 trimming with fastp, MiXCR clone assembly, productive beta chains retained. All rows with the same CDR3 protein become a single entry with the most common DNA and genes. None of the V and J calls come from the authors' own analysis; TCRdb made them. The sample includes roughly 2 million distinct CDR3 sequences, with 40% to 55% observed a single time. The top ten clones comprise less than 2.5% of the sample.

Systemically healthy Caucasian individuals from Russia, approximately 39 in total and aged roughly 6 to 95 years, were included as donors. About 9.6 milliliters of peripheral blood were collected from each donor into EDTA-treated Vacutainer tubes. PBMCs were isolated by Ficoll-Paque density-gradient centrifugation, with at least 6.5 million obtained per sample. Total RNA, at least 6 micrograms per sample, was extracted from PBMCs with Trizol reagent. For every donor, an aliquot of PBMCs went through flow cytometry to measure the percentages of naive CD45RAhigh/CD27high T cells. To note about this clonotype: Its antigen is unknown. Base qualities were left out, and no much larger clone turns up one base away.

The CDR3 sequence holds 17 residues, the cysteine and phenylalanine included. Only CDR3 DNA is held: 51 bases, read in frame from base 1. CDR1 and CDR2 were assigned from the germline V gene as SGHTA and FQGNSA. Germline trimming amounts to 5 bases on V and 0 bases on J, with 4 as the count of junction bases outside the gene matches. The chain uses TRBV7-2 and TRBJ2-6; 10 nucleotides in the junction match TRBD2. The source material was blood. The receptor's source is a woman in her 40s in good health. Here is the DNA: TGTGCCAGCAGCCCTAGCGGGGGCGTCTCTGGGGCCAACGTCCTGACTTTC. It codes for CASSPSGGVSGANVLTF.